What follows are 24 T cell receptor beta chains derived from one specimen sequenced in a study of shared clonotypes between healthy human individuals. Libraries were prepared by immunoSEQ multiplex PCR; TCRdb keeps only in-frame clonotypes and omits some of them. The table shows 450,000 to 500,000 clones, with less than 80% occurring only once. Sequenced input: PBMCs. The receptors derive from a woman aged 40 to 50 in good health. Some clones in this sample may be carry-over from other donors' samples.

The chain couples TRBV5-1 to TRBJ2-3; the D gene is possibly TRBD2 (5 bases). V was shortened by 0 bases and J by 3 bases, with 8 bases between the two germline ends. The germline gives CDR1 SGHRS, CDR2 YFSETQ. The CDR3 has 14 amino acids. The CDR3 DNA follows: TGCGCCAGCAGCTTGGTCGGGGTTACAGATACGCAGTATTTT. This codes for CASSLVGVTDTQYF. Full variable domain (outside the CDR3, taken from reference TRBV5-1 and TRBJ2-3): KAGVTQTPRYLIKTRGQQVTLSCSPISGHRSVSWYQQTPGQGLQFLFEYFSETQRNKGNFPGRFSGRQFSNSRSEMNVSTLELGDSALYLCASSLVGVTDTQYFGPGTRLTVL.

This clone was observed at least ten times. The J gene is TRBJ2-4, the V gene TRBV9, with 8 bases identical to TRBD2. CDR1 and CDR2 from the germline V gene are SGDLS and YYNGEE. Trimming cost V 5 bases and J 0 bases; bases outside gene matches: 4. This CDR3 is 15 amino acids long. The CDR3 protein is CASSSGKVAKNIQYF. The CDR3 region has the DNA TGTGCCAGCAGTAGCGGGAAGGTAGCCAAAAACATTCAGTACTTC.

CDR3 region: CSARQGDTQYF. The CDR3 coding sequence is TGCAGTGCTAGACAGGGAGATACGCAGTATTTT. V is TRBV20-1 and J is TRBJ2-3, with D perhaps TRBD1 (5 bases). The length of the CDR3 is 11 residues. Germline assignment: CDR1 DFQATT and CDR2 SNEGSKA (reference sequence). V lost 2 bases to trimming and J lost 5 bases, with 5 bases between them.

This clone was recorded many times. The J gene is TRBJ2-5, the V gene TRBV20-1, with D uncertain. The closer fit of TRBJ2-7 to the DNA end suggests the J call may be wrong. The V gene's germline CDR1 is DFQATT and CDR2 SNEGSKA (reference sequence). This CDR3 has 10 residues. The CDR3 spells CSALGYEQYF. CDR3 nucleotides: TGCAGTGCCTTAGGGTACGAGCAGTACTTC.

V gene TRBV29-1 combines with J gene TRBJ2-5, with D perhaps matching TRBD2 (6 bases). V gave up 0 bases and J gave up 3 bases, with 14 bases separating them. CDR3 length: 15 amino acids. CDR1 and CDR2 (germline): SQVTM, ANQGSEA. The CDR3 nucleotides are TGCAGCGTTGAAGATCGGGGACTGATAAAAGAGACCCAGTACTTC. Its protein is CSVEDRGLIKETQYF.

This clone was seen a single time. The chain has TRBV6-6 and TRBJ2-1; D not certain. Trimming stripped 6 bases from V and 8 bases from J, with 8 bases between. The V gene's germline CDR1 is MNHNY and CDR2 SVGAGI (reference sequence). This CDR3 is built from 11 residues. CDR3 sequence reads: CASSPSDEQFF. The CDR3 DNA is TGTGCCAGCAGCCCCAGCGATGAGCAGTTCTTC.

This clone was detected only a few times. V usage is TRBV7-6 and J usage is TRBJ1-3; a weak D match, TRBD1 (5 bases). Germline V CDR1 and CDR2: SGHVS, FNYEAQ. The germline V and J ends were trimmed by 2 bases and 0 bases, with 11 bases remaining between them. The CDR3 contains 16 residues. Here the CDR3 DNA reads TGTGCCAGCAGCTTAATGGCAGGGAGCTCTGGAAACACCATATATTTT. Protein product: CASSLMAGSSGNTIYF. The variable domain in full, with the rest retrieved from reference TRBV7-6 and TRBJ1-3, is GAGVSQSPRYKVTKRGQDVALRCDPISGHVSLYWYRQALGQGPEFLTYFNYEAQQDKSGLPNDRFSAERPEGSISTLTIQRTEQRDSAMYRCASSLMAGSSGNTIYFGEGSWLTVV.

Concerning this clone: Other DNA sequences of this sample code for an identical CDR3. In DNA form, the CDR3 reads TGTGCCAGCAGCTCCAACAGAGAGACCCAGTACTTC. Translation: CASSSNRETQYF. The chain combines TRBV11-2 with TRBJ2-5; no clear D. Trimming pared 4 bases from V and 4 bases from J, leaving 7 bases between. The CDR3 runs to 12 residues. Germline CDR1 SGHAT, CDR2 FQNNGV.

This chain joins TRBV29-1 and TRBJ1-4; 9 positions agree with TRBD1. With V trimmed by 7 bases and J by 10 bases, 10 bases remained unmatched. The CDR3 is 13 amino acids. The germline CDR1 and CDR2 sequences are SQVTM and ANQGSEA. The CDR3 protein is CSARDREDGKLFF. DNA of the CDR3: TGCAGCGCCCGGGACAGGGAGGACGGAAAACTGTTTTTT.

The V gene is TRBV25-1, the J gene TRBJ1-5, with D unresolved. The germline V and J ends were trimmed by 3 bases and 7 bases, with 10 bases remaining between them. This CDR3 has 13 amino acids. CDR1 is MGHDK, CDR2 SYGVNS, per germline. The CDR3 nucleotides are TGTGCCAGCAGTGACCCCGGAGGCCAGCCCCAGCATTTT. Translation gives CASSDPGGQPQHF.

This chain links TRBV6-5 with TRBJ2-2; D gene ambiguous. Trimming stripped 0 bases from V and 6 bases from J, with 8 bases between. There are 14 residues in the CDR3. The germline V gene encodes CDR1 MNHEY and CDR2 SVGAGI. Here the CDR3 DNA reads TGTGCCAGCAGTTACTCCTTTCCAGCCGGGGAGCTGTTTTTT. Translation: CASSYSFPAGELFF.

The chain carries TRBV5-1 and TRBJ1-2; 7 bases map to TRBD1. CDR1 and CDR2 (germline): SGHRS, YFSETQ. The V and J ends lost 4 bases and 8 bases, in that order; junction bases with no gene match: 5. The CDR3 extends over 12 amino acids. The CDR3 DNA is TGCGCCAGCAGCAAAGGACAGGCCGGCTACACCTTC. Encoded protein: CASSKGQAGYTF.

The V gene is TRBV5-1, the J gene TRBJ1-2; no clear D gene. The V end was cut by 0 bases, the J end by 5 bases, with 8 bases between. The germline V gene encodes CDR1 SGHRS and CDR2 YFSETQ. This CDR3 is 13 amino acids long. CDR3 DNA: TGCGCCAGCAGCTTGGCTGGGCTTTATGGCTACACCTTC. It specifies CASSLAGLYGYTF.

This clone was counted a few times. The chain has TRBV28 and TRBJ2-7; 9 bases fit TRBD2. V gave up 3 bases and J gave up 4 bases; unmatched junction bases: 7. This CDR3 region has 15 residues. CDR1 is MDHEN, CDR2 SYDVKM, per germline. For the CDR3, the DNA is TGTGCCAGCAGTTTCCGCGGGGGGGAGGCGTACGAGCAGTACTTC. It codes for CASSFRGGEAYEQYF.

This clone has a single count. The chain employs TRBV29-1 and TRBJ2-5; the match to TRBD2 covers 8 bases. Germline assignment: CDR1 SQVTM and CDR2 ANQGSEA. The ends lost 2 bases at V and 3 bases at J; junction bases unmatched: 14. The CDR3 sequence is 17 residues long. CDR3 sequence: CSVELVVREAPEETQYF. The CDR3 nucleotides are TGCAGCGTTGAACTTGTAGTGCGGGAGGCTCCAGAAGAGACCCAGTACTTC.

The chain uses TRBV4-3 and TRBJ1-4, with D possibly TRBD1 on 6 matching bases. V lost 0 bases and J 8 bases, leaving 25 bases between the germline ends. The germline CDR1 and CDR2 sequences are LGHNA and YSLEER. The CDR3 is 19 residues long. As DNA, the CDR3 is TGCGCCAGCAGCCAAGAAAGCTCGGGCCCCCAGGGGATGGTGGAAAAACTGTTTTTT. Translation gives CASSQESSGPQGMVEKLFF.

DNA for the CDR3: TGTGCCAGCAGCTTGATTTTGGGGACAGGCGAAGAGACCCAGTACTTC. The encoded protein is CASSLILGTGEETQYF. This sequence joins TRBV5-8 and TRBJ2-5; 8 bases are shared with TRBD1. V lost 1 base and J lost 3; bases outside the gene matches: 8. The CDR3 extends over 16 amino acids. Per germline, CDR1 SGHTS and CDR2 YDEGEE.

The V call is TRBV6-5, the J call TRBJ2-7; TRBD1 matches 10 bases. The length of the CDR3 is 15 residues. Germline V CDR1 and CDR2: MNHEY, SVGAGI. J lost 4 bases, V lost 2 bases, and 5 bases had no gene match. The CDR3 loop reads CASSYRRDRGYEQYF. Written as DNA, the CDR3 is TGTGCCAGCAGTTACCGCCGGGACAGGGGATACGAGCAGTACTTC.

As regards this clone: Germline and junction disagree at one end, which may indicate a read error. The gene calls are TRBV18 and TRBJ2-1; 8 bases line up with TRBD1. Germline CDR1 KGHSH, CDR2 LQKENI. The CDR3 runs 15 residues. The CDR3 here is CASLPGGGLSREQFF. In DNA form, the CDR3 reads TGTGCCAGCTTACCAGGGGGCGGTTTGTCGCGGGAGCAGTTCTTC. Combining the CDR3 with reference TRBV18 and TRBJ2-1 gives the whole variable domain NAGVMQNPRHLVRRRGQEARLRCSPMKGHSHVYWYRQLPEEGLKFMVYLQKENIIDESGMPKERFSAEFPKEGPSILRIQQVVRGDSAAYFCASLPGGGLSREQFFGPGTRLTVL.

V and J are TRBV6-1 and TRBJ1-1; 8 nucleotides match TRBD1. Trimming at V came to 9 bases and at J to 2 bases, leaving 8 bases not matched to a gene. The CDR3 runs to 14 residues. Germline values: CDR1 MNHNS, CDR2 SASEGT. CDR3 in DNA: TGTGCCAGTAAAAGGGACAGGTCTAACACTGAAGCTTTCTTT. Translated: CASKRDRSNTEAFF.

The chain couples TRBV5-4 to TRBJ2-3; D uncertain. V lost 4 bases, J lost 0 bases, and 15 bases lay in between. This CDR3 region has 16 residues. The V gene's germline CDR1 is SGHNT and CDR2 YYREEE (reference sequence). CDR3 DNA: TGTGCCAGCAGCCTCCTGACGTACACTAGCACAGATACGCAGTATTTT. It specifies CASSLLTYTSTDTQYF.

The rearrangement joins TRBV7-9 to TRBJ1-3, with D possibly TRBD1 on 6 matching bases. Between the trimmed V and J ends, which lost 1 base and 0 bases, there was a span of 10 bases. CDR1 and CDR2 (germline): SEHNR, FQNEAQ (reference sequence). This CDR3 spans 16 amino acids. The CDR3 DNA is TGTGCCAGCAGCTTAGGGACAGCGGCCTCTGGAAACACCATATATTTT. Protein: CASSLGTAASGNTIYF.

The chain has TRBV30 and TRBJ2-2; 13 nucleotides align to TRBD2. The CDR3 totals 15 residues. Per germline, CDR1 GTSNPN and CDR2 SVGIG (reference sequence). The J segment lost 6 bases and the V segment lost 1 base, leaving 2 bases of the junction unmatched. The CDR3 DNA sequence: TGTGCCTGGAGTGCAACTAGCGGGAGGGCCGGGGAGCTGTTTTTT. Translating gives CAWSATSGRAGELFF.

This clone was observed many times. The V call is TRBV7-9, the J call TRBJ2-2, with TRBD1 matching 8 bases. V shed 5 bases, J shed 2 bases, and the junction held 4 bases outside the gene matches. The CDR3 runs to 15 residues. Germline V CDR1 and CDR2: SEHNR, FQNEAQ (reference sequence). This chain's CDR3 is CASSQGATNTGELFF. In DNA, the CDR3 is TGTGCCAGCAGCCAGGGGGCAACTAACACCGGGGAGCTGTTTTTT.